This TCR beta chain was documented in a study of T cell responses to AZD1222 COVID-19 vaccine. The trim removed 0 bases at V and 4 bases at J, leaving 7 bases unmatched. CDR3 length equals 16 residues. Germline V gives CDR1 MGHRA, CDR2 YSYEKL. Sequencing was performed with immunoSEQ multiplex PCR; in TCRdb, only in-frame clones are kept and a portion is missing. In the table there are under 200,000 clones, just over 90% of which are singletons. The chain links TRBV4-1 to TRBJ1-2; 8 nucleotides align to TRBD1. The input for sequencing was peripheral blood, taken 28 days after the second dose of the MenACWY control vaccine. This receptor was obtained from an adult who received the MenACWY meningococcal vaccine as a control. The CDR3 loop reads CASSQDPGGRSYGYTF. In DNA, the CDR3 is TGCGCCAGCAGCCAAGATCCAGGGGGCCGGAGCTATGGCTACACCTTC.